This TCR beta chain was sequenced for a study of T cells in Graves' hyperthyroidism and ophthalmopathy (dated by TCRdb to about 2019). Describing the broader study: Peripheral blood samples were taken at the time of initial diagnosis, prior to any treatment. To identify distinguishing TCR V-J signatures, a discovery cohort of 90 to 100 patients was used, comprising approximately 40 with Graves' ophthalmopathy and approximately 58 with stable Graves' hyperthyroidism. An independent validation cohort of about 20 hyperthyroidism patients and about 16 patients who later progressed to ophthalmopathy tested prospective prediction of ophthalmopathy. The roughly 94 discovery patients were randomly split 7:3 into training and test sets. In addition, the study compared T-cell repertoires in thyroid tissue and in blood from roughly 6 Graves' hyperthyroidism patients. Following sampling, methimazole starting at 30 mg daily was given to hyperthyroidism patients, and high-dose intravenous methylprednisolone was given to ophthalmopathy patients. According to the paper, TCR Vbeta CDR3 sequencing was carried out on more than 120 peripheral blood samples, which came from under 50 ophthalmopathy, under 85 hyperthyroidism and roughly 17 progressor patients.

The investigation overall reported the following: No statistical method was used to set the sample size in advance, and investigators knew the group allocation. Most expanded thyroid clonotypes (frequency above 0.001) were also detected in blood, suggesting blood repertoires may reflect thyroid immune responses. In validation, progression to ophthalmopathy was predicted by the model with roughly 69% sensitivity and 72.22% specificity, a median of about 6.4 months before onset. In cross-validation, a model built on a 13 V-J signature told ophthalmopathy apart from stable hyperthyroidism with under 90% sensitivity and 81% to 82% specificity, and in testing the same model reached 80%/75%.

CDR1 and CDR2 were assigned from the germline V gene as MNHNS and SASEGT. Measured from the cysteine to the valine, the CDR3 is 14 residues long. Just the 42-base CDR3 DNA is kept, in frame starting at base 1. V sheds 6 bases and J sheds 0 bases, leaving 12 bases between their ends. Amplification of TCR beta CDR3 regions was carried out from RNA transcripts. A first-round RT-PCR of the TCR CDR3 used the HTBI primer set with the Qiagen OneStep RT-PCR kit. Libraries were constructed in a second round of multiplex PCR, after which size selection and purification were performed. The libraries were sequenced on an Illumina HiSeq2000 using paired-end 100 bp reads. The authors' pipeline ran thus. Raw data were processed with SOAPnuke, discarding reads with adapters, uncalled bases, mean Phred below 15, or no exact constant-primer or identifier match. COPE v1.2.5 was used to merge the high-quality paired reads, and each unique nucleotide sequence was defined as a clonotype. Clonotypes were aligned to IMGT TRBV, TRBD and TRBJ reference segments using MiTCR v1.1. The analysis was restricted to V-J combinations with a frequency above 0.0001, which together covered 99.2% of the repertoires. A TCS score was defined as the ratio of F50 (clonal expansion) to E x V (chaos), with BLOSUM62-based TCRdist applied between CDR3 peptides within each V-J. Welch's t-statistics and random forest reduced just over 500 V-J features to 13, which were used in a naive Bayes classifier (R e1071). The public sequencing data were trimmed at Q25 with fastp and processed into clonotypes with MiXCR by TCRdb, which kept only in-frame beta chains. One record per CDR3 amino acid sequence lists the most common genes and DNA. The V and J calls follow TCRdb's processing rather than the paper's. Counted in this sample were about 340,000 distinct CDR3 sequences; roughly 18% of them appeared once. The ten largest clones capture roughly 49% of the sample.

Stable Graves' hyperthyroidism was defined as no progression to ophthalmopathy during 18 months of follow-up. Hyperthyroidism patients were newly diagnosed, had a disease duration of under 2 months, and were aged 18 to 65 years. The study excluded patients with uncontrolled infections, other autoimmune diseases, pregnancy or lactation. Diagnoses relied on clinical symptoms, serum thyroxine and TRAb, thyroid ultrasound and orbital computed tomography. PBMCs were separated from over 9 ml of fresh peripheral blood using Ficoll-Paque density gradient centrifugation. Trizol reagent was used to extract total RNA, and RNA quality was then checked on an Agilent 2100 Bioanalyzer. Regarding this clonotype: The antigen it binds to is not known. No base-level quality is on record; no much larger clone is a single base apart.

Sequences were obtained from blood. The TCR sequence derives from a woman aged 45-60 years with Graves' hyperthyroidism. This chain joins TRBV6-1 to TRBJ2-7; TRBD1 might be the D gene, on 5 matching bases. For the CDR3, the sequence is CASRPQGDSYEQYV. The DNA sequence is as follows: TGTGCCAGCAGGCCTCAGGGCGACTCCTACGAGCAGTACGTC.